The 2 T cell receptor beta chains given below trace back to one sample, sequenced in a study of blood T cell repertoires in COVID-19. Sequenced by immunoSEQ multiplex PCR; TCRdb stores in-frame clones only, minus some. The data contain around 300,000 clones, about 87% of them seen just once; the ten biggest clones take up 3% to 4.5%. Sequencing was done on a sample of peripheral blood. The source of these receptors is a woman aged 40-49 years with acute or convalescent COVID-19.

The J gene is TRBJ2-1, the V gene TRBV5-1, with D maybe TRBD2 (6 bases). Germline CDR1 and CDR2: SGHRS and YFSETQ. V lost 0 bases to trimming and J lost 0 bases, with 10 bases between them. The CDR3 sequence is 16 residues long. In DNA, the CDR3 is TGCGCCAGCAGCTTGGAACTAGCCGCCTCCTACAATGAGCAGTTCTTC. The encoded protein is CASSLELAASYNEQFF.

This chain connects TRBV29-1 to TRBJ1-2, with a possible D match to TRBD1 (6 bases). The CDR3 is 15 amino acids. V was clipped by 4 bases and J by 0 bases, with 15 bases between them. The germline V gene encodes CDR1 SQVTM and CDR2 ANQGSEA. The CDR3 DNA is TGCAGCGTTGGCGGGGGGGCCCAAGCTAACTATGGCTACACCTTC. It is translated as CSVGGGAQANYGYTF.